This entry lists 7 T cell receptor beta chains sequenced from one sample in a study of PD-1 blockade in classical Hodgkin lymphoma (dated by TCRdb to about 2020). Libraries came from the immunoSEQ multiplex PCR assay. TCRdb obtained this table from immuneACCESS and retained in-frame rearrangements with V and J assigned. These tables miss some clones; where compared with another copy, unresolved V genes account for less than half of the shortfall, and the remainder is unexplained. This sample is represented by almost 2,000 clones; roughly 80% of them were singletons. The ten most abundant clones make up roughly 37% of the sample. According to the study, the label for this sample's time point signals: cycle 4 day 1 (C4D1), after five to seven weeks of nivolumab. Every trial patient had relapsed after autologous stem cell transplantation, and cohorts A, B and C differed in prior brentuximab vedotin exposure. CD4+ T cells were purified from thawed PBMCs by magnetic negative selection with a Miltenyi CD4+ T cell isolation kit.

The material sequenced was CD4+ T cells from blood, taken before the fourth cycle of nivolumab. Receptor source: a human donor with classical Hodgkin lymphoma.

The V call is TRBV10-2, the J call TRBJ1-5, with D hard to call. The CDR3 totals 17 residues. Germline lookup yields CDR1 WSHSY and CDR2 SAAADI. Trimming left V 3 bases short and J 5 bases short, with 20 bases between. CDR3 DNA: TGCGCCAGCAGTGAAGTAATTGCGGCGGGCCTGTATCAGCCCCAGCATTTT. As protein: CASSEVIAAGLYQPQHF.

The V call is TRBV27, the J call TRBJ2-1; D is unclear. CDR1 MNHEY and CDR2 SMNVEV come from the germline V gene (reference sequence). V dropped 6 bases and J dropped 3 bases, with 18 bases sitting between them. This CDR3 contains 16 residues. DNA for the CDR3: TGTGCCAGCAGGAAGATTGAGTCTTGGGGCTACAATGAGCAGTTCTTC. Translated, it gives CASRKIESWGYNEQFF.

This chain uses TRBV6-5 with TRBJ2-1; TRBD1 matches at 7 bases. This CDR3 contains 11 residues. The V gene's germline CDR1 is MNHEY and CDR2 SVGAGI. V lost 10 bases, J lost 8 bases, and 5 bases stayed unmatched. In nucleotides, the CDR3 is TGTGCCACGACAGGGATCCATGAGCAGTTCTTC. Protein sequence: CATTGIHEQFF.

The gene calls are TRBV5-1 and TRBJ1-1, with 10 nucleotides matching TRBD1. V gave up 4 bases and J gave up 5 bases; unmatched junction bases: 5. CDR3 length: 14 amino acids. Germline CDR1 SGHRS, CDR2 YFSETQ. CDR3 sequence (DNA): TGCGCCAGCAGCATTTTGGACAGGGGGACTGAAGCTTTCTTT. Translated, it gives CASSILDRGTEAFF. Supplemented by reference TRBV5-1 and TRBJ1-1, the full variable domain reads KAGVTQTPRYLIKTRGQQVTLSCSPISGHRSVSWYQQTPGQGLQFLFEYFSETQRNKGNFPGRFSGRQFSNSRSEMNVSTLELGDSALYLCASSILDRGTEAFFGQGTRLTVV.

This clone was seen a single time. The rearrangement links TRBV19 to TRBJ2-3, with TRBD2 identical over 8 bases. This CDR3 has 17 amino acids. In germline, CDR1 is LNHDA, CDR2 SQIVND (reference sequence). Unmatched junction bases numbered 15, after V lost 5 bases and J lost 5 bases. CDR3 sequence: CASSFFAIGTRGDTQYF. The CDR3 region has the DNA TGTGCCAGTAGTTTTTTCGCTATCGGGACTAGAGGAGATACGCAGTATTTT.

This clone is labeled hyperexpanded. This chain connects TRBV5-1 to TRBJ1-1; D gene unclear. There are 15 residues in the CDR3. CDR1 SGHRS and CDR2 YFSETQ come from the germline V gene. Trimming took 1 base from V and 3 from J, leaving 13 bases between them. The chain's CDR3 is CASSLLNQPDTEAFF. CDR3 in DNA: TGCGCCAGCAGCTTGCTTAATCAGCCAGACACTGAAGCTTTCTTT.

The CDR3 protein is CASSSPLVETQYF. CDR3 DNA sequence: TGTGCCAGCAGTTCCCCCCTAGTGGAGACCCAGTACTTC. This chain uses TRBV28 with TRBJ2-5; D gene ambiguous. CDR1 MDHEN and CDR2 SYDVKM come from the germline V gene. The length of the CDR3 is 13 residues. Trimming shortened V by 4 bases and J by 5 bases, and 11 bases separated the two germline ends.